This T cell receptor beta chain was identified during a study of shared clonotypes between healthy human individuals. The wider study: The composition of the donors was two women and three men aged 18 to 49. Study-level results: Rarefaction exposed incomplete sorted-subset sequencing despite large depth.

The CDR3 extends over 14 amino acids. Trimming stripped 5 bases from V and 2 bases from J, with 15 bases between. Per germline, CDR1 GTSNPN and CDR2 SVGIG (reference sequence). As for this clone: The antigen is undetermined.

Naive CD8 cells comprised CD45RO-negative, CCR7-positively selected cells, excluding terminally differentiated effector memory CD45RA+ cells. Deep-level running was used for the assay. Under the authors' procedure: ImmunoSEQ supplied junction-only sequences lacking quality scores, so filtering was different. Here immunoSEQ multiplex PCR was the method, and the copy in TCRdb shows in-frame clones only, minus some. V and J calls plus clone size are reproduced from that table; the DNA served to infer D and trimming. Here the sample spans about 2 million clones, about 95% being singletons. The material sequenced was naive CD8+ T cells sorted from blood. This clonotype was obtained from a man between 18 and 35 years old in good health. The chain employs TRBV30 and TRBJ1-2, with D maybe TRBD1 (5 bases). The CDR3 DNA sequence: TGTGCCTGGCTCGGGGCAGGCCAGAACTATGGCTACACCTTC. Protein: CAWLGAGQNYGYTF.